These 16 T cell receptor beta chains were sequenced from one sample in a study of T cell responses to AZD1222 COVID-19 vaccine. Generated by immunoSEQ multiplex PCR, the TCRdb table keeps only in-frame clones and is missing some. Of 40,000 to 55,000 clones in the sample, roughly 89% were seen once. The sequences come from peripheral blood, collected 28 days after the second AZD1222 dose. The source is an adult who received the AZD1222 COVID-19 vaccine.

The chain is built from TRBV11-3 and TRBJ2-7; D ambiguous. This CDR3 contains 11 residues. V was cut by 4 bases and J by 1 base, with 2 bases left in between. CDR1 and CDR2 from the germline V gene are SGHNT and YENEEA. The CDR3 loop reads CASSSSYEQYF. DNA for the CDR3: TGTGCCAGCAGCTCGTCCTACGAGCAGTACTTC. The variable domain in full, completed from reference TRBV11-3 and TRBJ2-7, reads EAGVVQSPRYKIIEKKQPVAFWCNPISGHNTLYWYLQNLGQGPELLIRYENEEAVDDSQLPKDRFSAERLKGVDSTLKIQPAELGDSAVYLCASSSSYEQYFGPGTRLTVT.

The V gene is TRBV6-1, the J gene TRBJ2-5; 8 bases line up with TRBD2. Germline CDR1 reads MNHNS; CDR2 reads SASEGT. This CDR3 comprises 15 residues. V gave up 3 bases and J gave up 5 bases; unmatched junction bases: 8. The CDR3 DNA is TGTGCCAGCAGTGATTCCCGACTAGCGCGGGAGACCCAGTACTTC. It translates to CASSDSRLARETQYF.

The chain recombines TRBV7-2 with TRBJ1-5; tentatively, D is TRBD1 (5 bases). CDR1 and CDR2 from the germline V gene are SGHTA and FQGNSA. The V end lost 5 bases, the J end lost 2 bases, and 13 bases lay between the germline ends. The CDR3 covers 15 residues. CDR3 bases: TGTGCCAGCAGCCTATCAGGGTTGGGCAATCAGCCCCAGCATTTT. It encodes CASSLSGLGNQPQHF.

The CDR3 here is CASMGTGGVETQYF. CDR3 sequence (DNA): TGTGCCAGTATGGGGACAGGGGGCGTGGAGACCCAGTACTTC. V is TRBV19 and J is TRBJ2-5; 12 positions agree with TRBD1. With 7 bases clipped from V and 5 bases from J, the junction kept 5 bases outside the gene matches. Per germline, CDR1 LNHDA and CDR2 SQIVND (reference sequence). The CDR3 length is 14 residues.

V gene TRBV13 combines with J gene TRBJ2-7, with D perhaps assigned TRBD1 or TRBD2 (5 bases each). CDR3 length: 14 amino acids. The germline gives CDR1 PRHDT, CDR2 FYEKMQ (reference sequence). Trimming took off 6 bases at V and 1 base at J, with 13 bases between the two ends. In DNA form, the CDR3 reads TGTGCCAGCAGACAGGCGGGCCTGTCCTACGAGCAGTACTTC. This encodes CASRQAGLSYEQYF.

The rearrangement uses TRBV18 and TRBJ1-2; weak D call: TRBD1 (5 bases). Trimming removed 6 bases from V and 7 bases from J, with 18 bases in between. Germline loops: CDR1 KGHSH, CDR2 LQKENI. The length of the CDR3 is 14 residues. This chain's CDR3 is CASSLGTDRFGYTF. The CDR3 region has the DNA TGTGCCAGCTCGCTGGGGACGGACCGCTTTGGCTACACCTTC.

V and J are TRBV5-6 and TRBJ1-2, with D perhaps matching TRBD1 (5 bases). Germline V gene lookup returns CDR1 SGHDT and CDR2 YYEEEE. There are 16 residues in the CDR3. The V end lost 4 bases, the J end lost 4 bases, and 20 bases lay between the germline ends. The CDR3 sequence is CASSGWGVPPAYGYTF. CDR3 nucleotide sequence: TGTGCCAGCAGCGGGTGGGGGGTCCCACCTGCCTATGGCTACACCTTC.

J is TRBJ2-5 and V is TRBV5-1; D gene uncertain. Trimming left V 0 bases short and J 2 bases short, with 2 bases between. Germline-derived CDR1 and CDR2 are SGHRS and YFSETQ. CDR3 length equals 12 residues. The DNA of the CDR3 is TGCGCCAGCAGCTTGGGACAAGAGACCCAGTACTTC. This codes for CASSLGQETQYF.

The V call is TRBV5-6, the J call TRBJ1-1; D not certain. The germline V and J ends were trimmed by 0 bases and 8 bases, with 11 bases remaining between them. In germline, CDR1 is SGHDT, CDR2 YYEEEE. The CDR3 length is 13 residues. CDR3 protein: CASSLVEDSEAFF. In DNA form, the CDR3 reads TGTGCCAGCAGCTTGGTGGAGGACTCCGAAGCTTTCTTT.

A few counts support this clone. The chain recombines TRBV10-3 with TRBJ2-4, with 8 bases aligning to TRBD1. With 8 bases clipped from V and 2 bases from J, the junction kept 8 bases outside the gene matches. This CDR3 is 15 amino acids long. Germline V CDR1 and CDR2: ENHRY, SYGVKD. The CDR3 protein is CAISPGGETKNIQYF. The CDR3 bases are TGTGCCATCTCCCCAGGGGGCGAGACCAAAAACATTCAGTACTTC.

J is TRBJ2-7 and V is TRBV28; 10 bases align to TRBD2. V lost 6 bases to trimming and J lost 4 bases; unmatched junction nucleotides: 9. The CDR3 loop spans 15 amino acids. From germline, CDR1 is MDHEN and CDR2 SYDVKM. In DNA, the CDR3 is TGTGCCAGCAGCCCCAGCGGGGGGGGACGGTACGAGCAGTACTTC. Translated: CASSPSGGGRYEQYF.

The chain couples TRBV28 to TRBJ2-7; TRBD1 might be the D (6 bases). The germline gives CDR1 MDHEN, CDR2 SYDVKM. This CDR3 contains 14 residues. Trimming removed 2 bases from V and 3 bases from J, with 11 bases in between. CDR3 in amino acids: CASSLGGRGYEQYF. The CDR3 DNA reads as TGTGCCAGCAGTTTAGGTGGCAGGGGCTACGAGCAGTACTTC.

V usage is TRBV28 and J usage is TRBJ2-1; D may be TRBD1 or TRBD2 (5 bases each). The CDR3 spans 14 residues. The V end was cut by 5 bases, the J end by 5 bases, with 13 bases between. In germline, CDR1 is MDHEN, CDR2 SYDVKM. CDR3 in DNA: TGTGCCAGCAGTAACCGGGACGCCCACAATGAGCAGTTCTTC. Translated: CASSNRDAHNEQFF.

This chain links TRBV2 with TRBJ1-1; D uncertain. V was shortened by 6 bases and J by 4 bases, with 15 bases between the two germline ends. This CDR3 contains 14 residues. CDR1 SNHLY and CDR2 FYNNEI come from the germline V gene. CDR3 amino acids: CASRIGDYGTEAFF. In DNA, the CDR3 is TGTGCCAGCAGGATCGGGGATTATGGCACTGAAGCTTTCTTT.

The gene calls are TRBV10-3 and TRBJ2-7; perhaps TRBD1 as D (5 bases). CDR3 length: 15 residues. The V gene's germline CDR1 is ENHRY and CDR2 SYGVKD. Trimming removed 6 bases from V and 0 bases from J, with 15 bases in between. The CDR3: CAISDRTKSSYEQYF. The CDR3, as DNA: TGTGCCATCAGCGACCGGACAAAGAGCTCCTACGAGCAGTACTTC.

Here the CDR3 reads CASSPTTRQETQYF. CDR3 sequence (DNA): TGTGCCAGCTCACCAACGACAAGACAAGAGACCCAGTACTTC. This chain connects TRBV18 to TRBJ2-5; D uncertain. The V end was cut by 2 bases, the J end by 2 bases, with 9 bases between. Germline V gene lookup returns CDR1 KGHSH and CDR2 LQKENI. CDR3 length: 14 amino acids.